Sequencing of this TCR beta chain was carried out in a study of patients and donors after allogeneic stem cell transplantation. This CDR3 has 11 residues. Germline assignment: CDR1 MGHRA and CDR2 YSYEKL. Trimming took off 0 bases at V and 10 bases at J, with 3 bases between the two ends. TCRdb ran MiXCR on the RT-PCR reads and lists one entry per CDR3 protein. The profile shows roughly 940,000 distinct CDR3 sequences, over 15% of them singletons. Sequenced sample: blood, either unsorted or a sorted T cell fraction (not recorded which). The chain employs TRBV4-1 and TRBJ2-2; D is unclear. This receptor was identified in a human donor who was either an allogeneic HSCT recipient or a stem cell or donor lymphocyte infusion donor (not recorded which). It is not recorded whose cells these are; they may come from a transplant donor. CDR3 region: CASSQDSELFF. CDR3 nucleotide sequence: TGCGCCAGCAGCCAAGATTCGGAGCTGTTTTTT.